This T cell receptor (beta chain) appears in the sequencing data of a study of blood T cell repertoires in COVID-19. Looking at the study overall: From T cells, B-cell-depleted T cells, or PBMCs came the material, which was cDNA or gDNA.

The table lists this clone with a count of one. Generated by immunoSEQ multiplex PCR, the TCRdb table keeps only in-frame clones and is missing some. The sample contains about 150,000 clones, roughly 84% of which appear only once. Those enrolled, adults aged about 18 to 89 years, came from fewer than 25 US areas. Researchers sorted participants into cohorts using their self-reported clinical history. Recovery among Cohort 3 donors was established by two negative PCRs, clearance, or symptom resolution. The CDR3 contains 15 residues. V lost 1 base, J lost 10 bases, and 7 bases stayed unmatched. Per the germline V gene, CDR1 is SEHNR and CDR2 is FQNEAQ (reference sequence).

This sequence was found in a woman aged 50 to 60 who had recovered from COVID-19. The chain carries TRBV7-9 and TRBJ1-1; 12 bases fit TRBD1. What was sequenced was PBMCs or T cells enriched from blood (not recorded which). Here the CDR3 reads CASSLDAGTGGRAFF. In nucleotides, the CDR3 is TGTGCCAGCAGCTTAGACGCCGGGACAGGGGGCAGAGCTTTCTTT.